These 21 T cell receptor beta chains were all obtained from the same sample, sequenced in a study of T cells in women clearing cervical HPV infection. Assay used: immunoSEQ multiplex PCR; TCRdb lists only in-frame clones, some missing. The sample totals tens of thousands of clones. The sequenced sample was blood buffy coat. These TCRs come from a woman between 18 and 70 years old with a cervical HPV16 infection that either progressed to CIN3+ or cleared (not recorded which).

Points on this clone: The read gets to within 3 residues of the CDR3 end, and the germline J gene fills in the rest. The chain employs TRBV20-1 and TRBJ2-5; 8 bases align to TRBD2. The CDR3 sequence is 15 residues long. Germline trimming cut 2 bases from V and 6 bases from J; bases unmatched to any gene: 11. Germline V gene sequence: CDR1 DFQATT, CDR2 SNEGSKA (reference sequence). The CDR3 spells CSARNQGAGAKTQYF. Partial CDR3 DNA: TGCAGTGCTAGAAACCAAGGAGCGGGGGCTAAGACC.

As to this clone: With the read ending 3 residues before the CDR3 end, the germline J gene is used to fill in that end. The chain carries TRBV9 and TRBJ2-1; 9 bases fit TRBD1. V was clipped by 0 bases and J by 4 bases; unmatched bases: 2. Germline assignment: CDR1 SGDLS and CDR2 YYNGEE. CDR3 length: 15 residues. CDR3 residues: CASSVGDRDYNEQFF. CDR3 bases read: TGTGCCAGCAGCGTAGGGGACAGGGATTACAATGAG.

Points on this clone: At one end the junction does not follow the germline gene, possibly because of a read error. The CDR3 end lies 3 residues beyond the end of the read and is filled in from the germline J gene. This sample includes further DNA sequences coding for the same CDR3. The V gene is TRBV18, the J gene TRBJ1-3; no definite D call. Germline CDR1 reads KGHSH; CDR2 reads LQKENI. CDR3 length: 16 residues. The sequenced part of the CDR3 DNA is TGTGCCAGCTCCCTCGGGGTGGTCAGCTCTGGAAACACA. Amino acids: CASSLGVVSSGNT. The whole CDR3 is CASSLGVVSSGNTIYF.

A word on this clone: Read data end 3 residues before the CDR3 end; the end is taken from the germline J gene. The chain is built from TRBV9 and TRBJ2-3; 9 bases are shared with TRBD1. The V gene end was trimmed by 0 bases and the J gene end by 4 bases; junction bases not matched to a gene: 3. The CDR3 sequence is 15 residues long. Germline V lookup: CDR1 SGDLS, CDR2 YYNGEE. The CDR3 DNA, read in part, is TGTGCCAGCAGCGTAGATACAGGGGGCTCAGATACG. This sequence encodes CASSVDTGGSDT. The full CDR3 is CASSVDTGGSDTQYF.

With respect to this clone: The missing CDR3 end, 3 residues past where the read stops, is filled in from the germline J gene. V gene TRBV5-6 combines with J gene TRBJ1-2, with 8 bases aligning to TRBD1. CDR1 is SGHDT and CDR2 is YYEEEE in the germline V gene. The CDR3 runs 15 residues. V dropped 4 bases and J dropped 4; count of bases not matched to a gene: 9. CDR3 sequence: CASSIRQGSGYGYTF. The sequenced part of the CDR3 DNA is TGTGCCAGCAGCATACGACAGGGGAGCGGCTATGGC.

As concerns this clone: The read finishes 3 residues shy of the CDR3 end, and the germline J gene is used to complete it. The V gene is TRBV20-1, the J gene TRBJ1-2; 8 bases are a match to TRBD1. Germline V gives CDR1 DFQATT, CDR2 SNEGSKA (reference sequence). Trimming at V came to 6 bases and at J to 3 bases, leaving 9 bases not matched to a gene. CDR3 length equals 14 residues. Partial CDR3 DNA: TGCAGTGCCAGTGGTACAGGGGGGGACTATGGC. As protein: CSASGTGGDYG. The whole CDR3 protein reads CSASGTGGDYGYTF.

On this clone itself: The missing CDR3 end, 3 residues past where the read stops, is filled in from the germline J gene. The chain links TRBV5-1 to TRBJ2-3, with D perhaps TRBD1 (6 bases). The V end was cut by 7 bases, the J end by 1 base, with 16 bases between. Germline CDR1 and CDR2: SGHRS and YFSETQ. The CDR3 runs 15 residues. CDR3 protein: CASYSGGSRTDTQYF. CDR3 bases read: TGCGCCAGCTACTCTGGGGGCTCCCGCACAGATACG.

Turning to this clone: Sequencing ends 3 residues short of the CDR3 end; the germline J gene provides the rest. V usage is TRBV7-9 and J usage is TRBJ1-2, with D possibly matching TRBD1 (6 bases). CDR1 SEHNR and CDR2 FQNEAQ come from the germline V gene (reference sequence). Trimming cost V 5 bases and J 6 bases, with 16 bases left between them. This CDR3 contains 14 residues. The CDR3: CASSPRGAENGYTF. CDR3 bases read: TGTGCCAGCAGCCCTCGGGGGGCAGAGAATGGC.

With regard to this clone: The CDR3 end lies 3 residues beyond the end of the read and is filled in from the germline J gene. The rearrangement joins TRBV11-2 to TRBJ2-7; D may be TRBD2 (6 bases). Germline assignment: CDR1 SGHAT and CDR2 FQNNGV. This CDR3 comprises 14 residues. V lost 6 bases and J lost 1, with 13 bases in between. CDR3 DNA (partial): TGTGCCAGCAGTCAGGGAGGTAGTTCCTACGAG. As protein: CASSQGGSSYE. The complete CDR3 protein is CASSQGGSSYEQYF.

To note about this clone: The read ends 3 residues early relative to the CDR3; the germline J gene fills the gap. The chain combines TRBV4-2 with TRBJ2-2; 9 bases fit TRBD1. CDR3 length: 18 residues. The V gene's germline CDR1 is LGHNA and CDR2 YNFKEQ. This CDR3 is CASSPGLQGAAGANVLFF. The CDR3 bases that were read are TGTGCCAGCAGCCCGGGCCTACAGGGGGCCGCCGGGGCCAACGTG.

Concerning this clone: The read falls 3 residues short of the CDR3 end, and the missing part is taken from the germline J gene. The chain recombines TRBV6-1 with TRBJ2-2; D call uncertain. CDR1 and CDR2 from the germline V gene are MNHNS and SASEGT. This CDR3 contains 13 residues. V lost 0 bases and J 5 bases, leaving 4 bases between the germline ends. Incomplete CDR3 DNA: TGTGCCAGCAGTGAAGCCCTGACCGGGGAG. The encoded protein is CASSEALTGE. The entire CDR3 is CASSEALTGELFF.

In the case of this clone: Read data end 3 residues before the CDR3 end; the end is taken from the germline J gene. This chain connects TRBV6-2 or TRBV6-3 to TRBJ2-2; D might be TRBD1 (6 bases). Germline CDR1 and CDR2: MNHEY and SVGEGT. The V end lost 5 bases, the J end lost 3 bases, and 13 bases lay between the germline ends. The CDR3 is made up of 15 amino acids. CDR3 amino acids: CASSKGDRYTGELFF. CDR3 DNA, as far as it was read: TGTGCCAGCAGTAAGGGGGACCGCTACACCGGGGAG.

To note about this clone: The read ends 3 residues before the CDR3 terminus; that terminus is restored from the germline J gene. This chain uses TRBV18 with TRBJ1-2, with 8 bases that match TRBD1. This CDR3 is 13 amino acids long. Germline loops: CDR1 KGHSH, CDR2 LQKENI. CDR3 loop: CASSRDRNYDYTF. The CDR3 DNA, read in part, is TGTGCCAGCTCACGGGACAGGAACTACGAC.

Note on this clone: The CDR3 end is not reached by the read, which stops 3 residues before it; the germline J gene fills it in. This chain links TRBV7-2 with TRBJ1-1; D is ambiguous. This CDR3 has 14 residues. Germline V gives CDR1 SGHTA, CDR2 FQGNSA. Between the trimmed V and J ends, which lost 1 base and 5 bases, there was a span of 11 bases. CDR3 DNA, as far as it was read: TGTGCCAGCAGCTTAGGAGGCATTTGGACTGAA. This sequence encodes CASSLGGIWTE. The whole CDR3 is CASSLGGIWTEAFF.

Notes on this clone: Read data end 3 residues before the CDR3 end; the end is taken from the germline J gene. J is TRBJ2-1 and V is TRBV2, with 12 bases fitting TRBD2. The CDR3 is 14 residues long. Germline V gene data show CDR1 as SNHLY and CDR2 as FYNNEI. The V gene end was trimmed by 10 bases and the J gene end by 7 bases; junction bases not matched to a gene: 8. CDR3 DNA, as far as it was read: TGTGCCACCTCGGCTAGCGGGAGGGGGAATGAG. Translating gives CATSASGRGNE. Given in full, the CDR3 is CATSASGRGNEQFF.

This clone is labeled medium-sized based on frequency. The read finishes 3 residues shy of the CDR3 end, and the germline J gene is used to complete it. The V and J genes are TRBV7-3 and TRBJ2-2; TRBD2 matches at 8 bases. The CDR3 sequence is 17 residues long. The V gene end was trimmed by 1 base and the J gene end by 7 bases; junction bases not matched to a gene: 11. Per germline, CDR1 SGHTA and CDR2 FQGTGA. CDR3 bases read: TGTGCCAGCAGCTTAATGGGGACTAGGTCGGGACGCGGGGAG. As protein: CASSLMGTRSGRGE. The entire CDR3 reads CASSLMGTRSGRGELFF. The full variable domain, completed using reference TRBV7-3 and TRBJ2-2, is GAGVSQTPSNKVTEKGKYVELRCDPISGHTALYWYRQSLGQGPEFLIYFQGTGAADDSGLPNDRFFAVRPEGSVSTLKIQRTERGDSAVYLCASSLMGTRSGRGELFFGEGSRLTVL.

On this clone: The observed sequence ends 3 residues before the CDR3 terminus, with the missing tail filled in from the germline J gene. V and J are TRBV27 and TRBJ2-2; TRBD1 matches 7 bases. Trimming removed 3 bases from V and 7 bases from J; junction bases left unmatched: 5. The CDR3 totals 14 residues. Germline CDR1 and CDR2: MNHEY and SMNVEV (reference sequence). The CDR3 bases that were read are TGTGCCAGCAGTTTCGGACAGGTTGGCGGGGAG. This translates into CASSFGQVGGE. The complete CDR3 sequence is CASSFGQVGGELFF.

Comment on this clone: The read halts 3 residues ahead of the CDR3 end, with the missing end drawn from the germline J gene. The chain couples TRBV29-1 to TRBJ2-1, with D possibly matching TRBD2 (5 bases). Trimming took off 6 bases at V and 7 bases at J, with 10 bases between the two ends. The CDR3 extends over 11 amino acids. CDR1 and CDR2 (germline): SQVTM, ANQGSEA. Incomplete CDR3 DNA: TGCAGCGTCCTTACTAGGAATGAG. As protein: CSVLTRNE. The whole CDR3 region reads CSVLTRNEQFF.

Worth noting for this clone: The CDR3 end is not reached by the read, which stops 3 residues before it; the germline J gene fills it in. The same CDR3 arises from other DNA sequences in this sample as well. The V gene is TRBV12-5, the J gene TRBJ2-3; 8 bases line up with TRBD1. Germline V gene data show CDR1 as LGHNT and CDR2 as FRNRAP. The V and J ends lost 0 bases and 1 base, in that order; junction bases with no gene match: 6. The CDR3 sequence is 17 residues long. CDR3 sequence: CASGLVRKGQGTDTQYF. The part of the CDR3 DNA that was read is TGTGCTAGTGGTTTGGTACGTAAGGGACAGGGCACAGATACG. The whole variable domain, filled in from reference TRBV12-5 and TRBJ2-3, reads DARVTQTPRHKVTEMGQEVTMRCQPILGHNTVFWYRQTMMQGLELLAYFRNRAPLDDSGMPKDRFSAEMPDATLATLKIQPSEPRDSAVYFCASGLVRKGQGTDTQYFGPGTRLTVL.

The chain's CDR3 is CASSDSSYEQYF. CDR3 DNA (partial): TGTGCCAGCTCAGACAGCTCCTACGAG. The gene calls are TRBV18 and TRBJ2-7; D may be TRBD1 (5 bases). With the read ending 3 residues before the CDR3 end, the germline J gene is used to fill in that end. Germline V CDR1 and CDR2: KGHSH, LQKENI. V lost 5 bases and J 0 bases, leaving 5 bases between the germline ends. The CDR3 totals 12 residues.

CDR3 region: CASSVGTGNTGELFF. The DNA read from the CDR3 is TGTGCCAGCAGCGTGGGGACAGGCAACACCGGGGAG. The chain uses TRBV7-9 and TRBJ2-2; 8 nucleotides line up with TRBD1. With the read ending 3 residues before the CDR3 end, the germline J gene is used to fill in that end. CDR3 size: 15 residues. J lost 2 bases, V lost 5 bases, and 4 bases had no gene match. Germline values: CDR1 SEHNR, CDR2 FQNEAQ (reference sequence).